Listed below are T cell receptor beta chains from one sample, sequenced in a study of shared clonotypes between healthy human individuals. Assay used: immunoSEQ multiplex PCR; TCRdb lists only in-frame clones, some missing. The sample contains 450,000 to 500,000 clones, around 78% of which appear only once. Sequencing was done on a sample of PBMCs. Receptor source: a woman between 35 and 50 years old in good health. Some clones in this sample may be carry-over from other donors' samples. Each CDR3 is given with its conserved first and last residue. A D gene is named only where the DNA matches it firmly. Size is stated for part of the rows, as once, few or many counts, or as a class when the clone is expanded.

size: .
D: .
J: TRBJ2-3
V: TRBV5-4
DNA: TGTGCCAGCAGCTCTGGCCAGGGCACAGATACGCAGTATTTT
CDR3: CASSSGQGTDTQYF

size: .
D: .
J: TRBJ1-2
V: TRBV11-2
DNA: TGTGCCAGCAGCCCGGGGACACGCTATGGCTACACCTTC
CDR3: CASSPGTRYGYTF

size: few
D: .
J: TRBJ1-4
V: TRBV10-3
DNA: TGTGCCATCAGTTGGGGGGATAATGAAAAACTGTTTTTT
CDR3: CAISWGDNEKLFF

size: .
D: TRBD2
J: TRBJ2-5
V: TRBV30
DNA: TGTGCCTGCGTAGGACTAGCGGGGGGGACCCAGTACTTC
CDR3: CACVGLAGGTQYF

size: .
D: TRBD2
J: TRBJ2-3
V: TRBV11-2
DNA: TGTGCCAGCAGCTTTACTAGCGGGAGCTCATCAGATACGCAGTATTTT
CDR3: CASSFTSGSSSDTQYF

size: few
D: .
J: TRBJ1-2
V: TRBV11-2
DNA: TGTGCCAGCAGCTTAGTGAAGCGGAACTATGGCTACACCTTC
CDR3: CASSLVKRNYGYTF

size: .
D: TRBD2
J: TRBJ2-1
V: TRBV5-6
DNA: TGTGCCAGCAGCCCCATAGCGGGAGGATCCAATGAGCAGTTCTTC
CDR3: CASSPIAGGSNEQFF

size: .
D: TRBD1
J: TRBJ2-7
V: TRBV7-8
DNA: TGTGCCGGCAAAGCCGGGACAGGGGGGGCCTACGAGCAGTACTTC
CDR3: CAGKAGTGGAYEQYF

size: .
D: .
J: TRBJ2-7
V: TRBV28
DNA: TGTGCCAGCAGTTATTTGTTACAGTTTACGGAGCAGTACTTC
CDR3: CASSYLLQFTEQYF

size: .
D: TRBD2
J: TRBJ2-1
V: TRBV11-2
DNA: TGTGCCAGCAGCTTAAGTGGGAGGGCTGTCAATGAGCAGTTCTTC
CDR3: CASSLSGRAVNEQFF

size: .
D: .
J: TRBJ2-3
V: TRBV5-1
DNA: TGCGCCAGCAGCTTGGACGGCAGCAGCACAGATACGCAGTATTTT
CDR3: CASSLDGSSTDTQYF

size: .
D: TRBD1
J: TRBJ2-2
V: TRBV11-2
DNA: TGTGCCAGCAATCTACAGGGGGCGTTCAGCACCGGGGAGCTGTTTTTT
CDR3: CASNLQGAFSTGELFF

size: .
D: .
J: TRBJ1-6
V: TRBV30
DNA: TGTGCCTGGAGCCTGGGGGTTTCACCCCTCCACTTT
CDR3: CAWSLGVSPLHF

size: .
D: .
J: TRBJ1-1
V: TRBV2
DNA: TGTGCCAGCAGAGAGGACATGAACACTGAAGCTTTCTTT
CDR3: CASREDMNTEAFF

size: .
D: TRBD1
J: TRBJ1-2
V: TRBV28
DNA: TGTGCCAGCAGTCAACAGGGGGTCAGCTACACCTTC
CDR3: CASSQQGVSYTF

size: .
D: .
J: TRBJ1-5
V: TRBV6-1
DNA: TGTGCCAGCAGTGAAGTCGATCAGCCCCAGCATTTT
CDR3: CASSEVDQPQHF

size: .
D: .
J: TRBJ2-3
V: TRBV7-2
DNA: TGTGCCAGCAGCTTACCCCCGGGACTTAGGGTCCCAGATACGCAGTATTTT
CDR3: CASSLPPGLRVPDTQYF

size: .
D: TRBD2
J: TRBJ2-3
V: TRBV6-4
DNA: TGTGCCAGCAGTGAACTAGCGAGTGGCACAGATACGCAGTATTTT
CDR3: CASSELASGTDTQYF

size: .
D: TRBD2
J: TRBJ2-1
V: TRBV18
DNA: TGTGCCAGCTCACCATTAGCGGGAGGGCCGAACGATGAGCAGTTCTTC
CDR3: CASSPLAGGPNDEQFF

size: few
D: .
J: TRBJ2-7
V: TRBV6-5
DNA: TGTGCCAGCAGCCCAGCCGGGAAAAACTACGAGCAGTACTTC
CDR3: CASSPAGKNYEQYF

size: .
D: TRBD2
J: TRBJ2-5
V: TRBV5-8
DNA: TGTGCCAGCAGCCCTGCGGGTGCGACTAGCGACCTCCAAGAGACCCAGTACTTC
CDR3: CASSPAGATSDLQETQYF

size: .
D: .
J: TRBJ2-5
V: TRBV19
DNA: TGTGCCAGTAGTCAATCGGGGGCAGAGACCCAGTACTTC
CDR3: CASSQSGAETQYF

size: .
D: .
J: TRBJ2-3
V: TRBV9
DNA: TGTGCCAGCAGCAGCGCAGATACGCAGTATTTT
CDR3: CASSSADTQYF

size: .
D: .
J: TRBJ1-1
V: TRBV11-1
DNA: TGTGCCAGCAGCTTAGAAGCGGGGGTGCGCAGGACTGAAGCTTTCTTT
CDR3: CASSLEAGVRRTEAFF

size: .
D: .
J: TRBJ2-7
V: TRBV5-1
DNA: TGCGCCAGCAGCACGATGGACAGCTCCTACGAGCAGTACTTC
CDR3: CASSTMDSSYEQYF

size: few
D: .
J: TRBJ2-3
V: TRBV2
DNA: TGTGCCAGCAGTGCCCTCCGTAGCACAGATACGCAGTATTTT
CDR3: CASSALRSTDTQYF

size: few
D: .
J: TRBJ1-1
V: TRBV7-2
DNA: TGTGCCAGCAGCCCCCGTAGGGACACTGAAGCTTTCTTT
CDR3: CASSPRRDTEAFF

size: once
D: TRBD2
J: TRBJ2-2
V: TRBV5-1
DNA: TGCGCCAGCAGCTTCCCTAGCGGGAGTAGCACCGGGGAGCTGTTTTTT
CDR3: CASSFPSGSSTGELFF

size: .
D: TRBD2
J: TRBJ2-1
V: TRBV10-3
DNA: TGTGCCATCAGTGCTAGCGGGAGAGAAGATGAGCAGTTCTTC
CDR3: CAISASGREDEQFF

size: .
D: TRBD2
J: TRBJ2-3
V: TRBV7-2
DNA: TGTGCCAGCAGCTTACGACTAGCGGGAGGCCCAAGCACAGATACGCAGTATTTT
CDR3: CASSLRLAGGPSTDTQYF

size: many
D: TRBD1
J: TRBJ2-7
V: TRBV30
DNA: TGTGCCGCACCCAGGACAGGGATCTCCTACGAGCAGTACTTC
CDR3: CAAPRTGISYEQYF

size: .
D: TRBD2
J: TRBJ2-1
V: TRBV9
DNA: TGTGCCAGCAGCGTGGCCCCGAGCGGGAGGGCCCGGGGGCCCGTCTCCTACAATGAGCAGTTCTTC
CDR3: CASSVAPSGRARGPVSYNEQFF

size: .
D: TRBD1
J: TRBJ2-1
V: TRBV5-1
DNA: TGCGCCAGTAAACTGGGGCCGGGACAGCAATACAATGAGCAGTTCTTC
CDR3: CASKLGPGQQYNEQFF

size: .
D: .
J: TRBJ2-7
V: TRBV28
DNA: TGTGCCAGCAGTTTCCCAATATCCTACGAGCAGTACTTC
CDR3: CASSFPISYEQYF

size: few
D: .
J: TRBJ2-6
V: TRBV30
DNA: TGTGCCTGGAGTAGGGACTCTGGGGCCAACGTCCTGACTTTC
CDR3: CAWSRDSGANVLTF

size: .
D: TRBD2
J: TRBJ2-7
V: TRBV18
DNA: TGTGCCAGCTCACCTACCCCGGGACTAGCGGGAGATTACGAGCAGTACTTC
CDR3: CASSPTPGLAGDYEQYF

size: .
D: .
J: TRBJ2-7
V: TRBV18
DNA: TGTGCCAGCTCACCCCGGCGGGGTTCCTACGAGCAGTACTTC
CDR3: CASSPRRGSYEQYF